Below, 8 T cell receptor beta chains from the same sample are listed, as sequenced in a study of blood T cell repertoires in COVID-19. Clones were sequenced by immunoSEQ multiplex PCR, and TCRdb holds only the in-frame ones, with some missing. The table lists some 460,000 clones, 75% to 90% of them singletons, with approximately 0.7% in the top ten. The sequencing sample was made of PBMCs or T cells enriched from blood (not recorded which). These receptors were obtained from a young woman who had recovered from COVID-19.

The genes are TRBV10-1 and TRBJ1-1; D possibly corresponds to TRBD1 (6 bases). CDR1 is WNHNN and CDR2 is SYGVQD in the germline V gene (reference sequence). V shed 3 bases and J shed 5 bases, with 13 bases lying between them. The CDR3 consists of 14 residues. DNA of the CDR3: TGCGCCAGCAGTGACCTCAGGGGATGGACTGAAGCTTTCTTT. Translated: CASSDLRGWTEAFF.

The CDR3 DNA sequence: TGTGCCAGCAGCTTAGAGTACGACAGGGGGAATGGCTACACCTTC. Translated: CASSLEYDRGNGYTF. The chain employs TRBV7-8 and TRBJ1-2; 9 bases are shared with TRBD1. Germline V CDR1 and CDR2: SGHVS, FQNEAQ. CDR3 size: 15 residues. J gave up 6 bases and V 1 base, and 6 bases lay outside the gene matches.

This clone was seen at least ten times. The gene calls are TRBV4-2 and TRBJ1-2; no firm D call. The CDR3 contains 13 residues. The V gene lost 1 base and the J gene lost 7 bases, with 10 bases spanning the gap. Germline CDR1 reads LGHNA; CDR2 reads YNFKEQ. The CDR3 nucleotides read TGTGCCAGCAGCCAAGGTGGACTTAGTGGCTACACCTTC. It codes for CASSQGGLSGYTF.

This clone was detected a few times. This chain connects TRBV21-1 to TRBJ2-3; TRBD2, the D gene given by the table, was not confirmed from the DNA. TRBV21-1 is a recognized pseudogene. The length of the CDR3 is 16 residues. The CDR3 loop is CASSEGSSGGASTQYF. In DNA, the CDR3 is TGTGCCAGCAGCGAAGGATCTAGCGGGGGGGCCAGCACGCAGTATTTT.

The rearrangement uses TRBV30 and TRBJ1-6, with D maybe TRBD1 (5 bases). V shed 4 bases and J shed 8 bases, with 18 bases lying between them. Looked up from germline, CDR1 is GTSNPN and CDR2 is SVGIG (reference sequence). This CDR3 comprises 15 residues. The CDR3 bases are TGTGCCTGGACCCAAAGGCGGGGGGGGGATTCACCCCTCCACTTT. This translates into CAWTQRRGGDSPLHF.

The V gene is TRBV11-2, the J gene TRBJ2-7; D ambiguous. Germline V CDR1 and CDR2: SGHAT, FQNNGV. This CDR3 has 14 residues. V was cut by 1 base and J by 5 bases, with 12 bases left in between. The CDR3 DNA reads as TGTGCCAGCAGCTTAGTCCCCAGTGAAGACGAGCAGTACTTC. It is translated as CASSLVPSEDEQYF.

The chain has TRBV2 and TRBJ2-7; maybe TRBD1 (5 bases). Germline lookup yields CDR1 SNHLY and CDR2 FYNNEI. The CDR3 consists of 11 residues. The V gene lost 8 bases and the J gene lost 4 bases, with 9 bases spanning the gap. The CDR3 protein is CASVDTYEQYF. The CDR3 nucleotides read TGTGCCAGCGTGGACACTTACGAGCAGTACTTC.

About this clone: This specimen includes other DNA sequences encoding the same CDR3. V is TRBV6-5 and J is TRBJ2-7, with D hard to call. V was clipped by 5 bases and J by 4 bases, with 3 bases between them. The CDR3 covers 10 residues. Germline loops: CDR1 MNHEY, CDR2 SVGAGI. The CDR3 DNA is TGTGCCAGCAGTACTTACGAGCAGTACTTC. The encoded protein is CASSTYEQYF.